This T cell receptor (beta chain) was retrieved from a study of response to subunit inactivated influenza vaccine. Overall study findings and caveats: The authors proposed limited new T cell recruitment per seasonal influenza vaccination.

The CDR3 is made up of 14 amino acids. Germline lookup yields CDR1 DFQATT and CDR2 SNEGSKA (reference sequence). With 4 bases removed from V and 0 bases from J, the gap between germline ends came to 13 bases. With regard to this clonotype: Its specificity is not known.

TCRdb ran MiXCR on the RT-PCR reads and lists one entry per CDR3 protein. In the table there are around 470,000 distinct CDR3 sequences, under 8.5% of which are singletons. Sequences were derived from PBMCs from blood, sampled less than 30 months after vaccination. The chain recombines TRBV20-1 with TRBJ2-7; no firm D call. This clonotype originated in a man between 45 and 75 years old who received an inactivated influenza vaccine. As DNA, the CDR3 is TGCAGTGCTACCCAAACACGCAGCTCCTACGAGCAGTACTTC. Translating it yields CSATQTRSSYEQYF.